This T cell receptor beta chain was found in a study of shared clonotypes between healthy human individuals. Study results and caveats: Across a handful of donors, naive CD4 shared 4.5% to 6%, naive CD8 more than 3%, memory CD4 more than 2%, memory CD8 over 0.3%. Memory subsets had estimated richness that was generally smaller than that of naive subsets.

Investigators divided CD4+ cells into CD45RA+ naive and CD45RA-negative memory subsets. CDR3 length equals 14 residues. CDR1 LGHNA and CDR2 YSLEER come from the germline V gene. V was trimmed by 2 bases and J by 6 bases, leaving 12 bases between them. Comments on this clone: No antigen is known for it.

Some clones are missing from TCRdb's copy, which holds only in-frame ones; the method was immunoSEQ multiplex PCR. There are over 1.4 million clones in the sample; 96% occur only once, and about 1.2% lies in the top ten. This clonotype was sampled from a man in his thirties or forties in good health. The rearrangement links TRBV4-3 to TRBJ2-3; a possible D gene is TRBD1 (5 bases). The sample comprised naive CD4+ T cells sorted from blood. Subset defined: CD45RA+ positively selected. The CDR3 spells CASSQWVTADTQYF. The CDR3 DNA sequence: TGCGCCAGCAGCCAATGGGTGACAGCGGATACGCAGTATTTT.